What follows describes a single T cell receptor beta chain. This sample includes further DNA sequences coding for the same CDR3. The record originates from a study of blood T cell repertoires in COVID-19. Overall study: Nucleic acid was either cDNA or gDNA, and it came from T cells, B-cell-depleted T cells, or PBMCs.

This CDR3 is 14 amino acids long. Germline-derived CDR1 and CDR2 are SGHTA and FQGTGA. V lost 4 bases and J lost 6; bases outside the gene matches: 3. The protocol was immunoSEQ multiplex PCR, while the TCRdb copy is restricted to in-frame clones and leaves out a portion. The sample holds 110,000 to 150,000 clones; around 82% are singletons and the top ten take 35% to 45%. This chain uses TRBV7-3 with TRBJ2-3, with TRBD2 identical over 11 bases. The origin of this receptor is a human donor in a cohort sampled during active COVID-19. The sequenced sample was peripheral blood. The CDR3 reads CASSSGLAGDTQYF. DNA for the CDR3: TGTGCCAGCAGCTCTGGACTAGCGGGCGATACGCAGTATTTT.